This T cell receptor beta chain was documented in a study of coeliac disease. Using immunoSEQ multiplex PCR, the repertoire was profiled, and TCRdb retains in-frame clones only, with some absent. This repertoire shows around 4,100 clones, less than 75% found once; its top ten account for about 14%. Study results and limitations: Control samples showed higher TRB and TRG clonality than intraepithelial and lamina propria samples in active celiac disease.

Comments on this clone: Antigen: not known.

The TCR was taken from a woman aged 18 to 35 with active celiac disease. Sequencing was performed on intraepithelial lymphocytes from the gut.

CDR3 nucleotides: TGTGCCAGCAGCAAAACCCAGGGAGGGAACACTGAAGCTTTCTTT. Its translation: CASSKTQGGNTEAFF. The chain has TRBV28 and TRBJ1-1; tentatively, D is TRBD1 (5 bases). Germline CDR1 MDHEN, CDR2 SYDVKM. The CDR3 contains 15 residues. The V gene lost 6 bases and the J gene lost 1 base, with 15 bases spanning the gap.